This T cell receptor (beta chain) was recorded in a study of T cell changes during pregnancy in multiple sclerosis. TCRdb keeps only in-frame clones here, not all; method: immunoSEQ multiplex PCR. The data contain roughly 90,000 clones, almost 95% of them seen just once; the ten biggest clones take up approximately 2.2%. This CDR3 region has 14 residues. CDR1 and CDR2 from the germline V gene are LNHDA and SQIVND (reference sequence). V gave up 3 bases and J gave up 1 base, with 9 bases separating them. The source material was peripheral blood, sampled in the third trimester of pregnancy. This clonotype was sampled from a female donor with multiple sclerosis, enrolled in a pregnancy study. The chain links TRBV19 to TRBJ1-1; D possibly corresponds to TRBD1 (5 bases). The CDR3 loop is CASSITRANTEAFF. The CDR3 coding sequence is TGTGCCAGTAGTATTACCAGGGCGAACACTGAAGCTTTCTTT.